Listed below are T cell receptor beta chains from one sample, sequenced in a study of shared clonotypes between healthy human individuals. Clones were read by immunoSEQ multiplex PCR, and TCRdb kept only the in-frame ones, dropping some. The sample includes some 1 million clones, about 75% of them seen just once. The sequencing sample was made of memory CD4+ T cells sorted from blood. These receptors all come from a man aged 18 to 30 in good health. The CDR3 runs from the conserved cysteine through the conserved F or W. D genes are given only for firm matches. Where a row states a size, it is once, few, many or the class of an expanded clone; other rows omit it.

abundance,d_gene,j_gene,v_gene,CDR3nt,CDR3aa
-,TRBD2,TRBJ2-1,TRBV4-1,TGCGCCAGCAGCCAAGATCCCGGGACTAGCGGGTACAATGAGCAGTTCTTC,CASSQDPGTSGYNEQFF
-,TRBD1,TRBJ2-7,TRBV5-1,TGCGCCAGCAGCTTGGCGGTCGGACAGGGTTCCTACGAGCAGTACTTC,CASSLAVGQGSYEQYF
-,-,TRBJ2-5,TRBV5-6,TGTGCCAGCATAGGACAGACCCAAGAGACCCAGTACTTC,CASIGQTQETQYF
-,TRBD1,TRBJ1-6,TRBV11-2,TGTGCCAGCAGCTTAGAGGGACAGGGTACCTCACCCCTCCACTTT,CASSLEGQGTSPLHF
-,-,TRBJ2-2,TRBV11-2,TGTGCCAGCAGATCGGACAGTTACGGGGAGCTGTTTTTT,CASRSDSYGELFF
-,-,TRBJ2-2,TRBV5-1,TGCGCCAGCAGCTTGGGGATCACCGGGGAGCTGTTTTTT,CASSLGITGELFF
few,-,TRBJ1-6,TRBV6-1,TGTGCCAGCAGGGTGGGGACTGAGAATAATTCACCCCTCCACTTT,CASRVGTENNSPLHF
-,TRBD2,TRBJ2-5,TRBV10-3,TGTGCCATCAGTGAGTCAAGCGGGGGGGCAGAGACCCAGTACTTC,CAISESSGGAETQYF
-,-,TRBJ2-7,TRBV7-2,TGTGCCAGCAGCCTCGCCCGGGGGCAGGGCTCCTACGAGCAGTACTTC,CASSLARGQGSYEQYF
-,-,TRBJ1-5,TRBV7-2,TGTGCCAGCAGCTTAGAACCGGGTAGCAATCAGCCCCAGCATTTT,CASSLEPGSNQPQHF
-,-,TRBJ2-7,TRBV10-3,TGTGCCATCAGTGAGCCCCCGGGCGAGCAGTACTTC,CAISEPPGEQYF
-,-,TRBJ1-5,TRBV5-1,TGCGCCAGCAGCTTGAGCCGGGACACTAGCAATCAGCCCCAGCATTTT,CASSLSRDTSNQPQHF
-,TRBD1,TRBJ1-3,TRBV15,TGTGCCACCAGCAGACTTACAGGGGGAGGAAACACCATATATTTT,CATSRLTGGGNTIYF
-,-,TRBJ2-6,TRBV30,TGTGCCTGGAGTGTACTCCTGATTAGCTCTGGGGCCAACGTCCTGACTTTC,CAWSVLLISSGANVLTF
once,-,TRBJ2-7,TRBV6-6,TGTGCCAGCAGCTCCACAGGGTTGGGCTACGAGCAGTACTTC,CASSSTGLGYEQYF
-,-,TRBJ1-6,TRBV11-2,TGTGCCAGCAGCTTAGATCATAGGCTCGCTTGGGGATCACCCCTCCACTTT,CASSLDHRLAWGSPLHF
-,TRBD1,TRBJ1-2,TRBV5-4,TGTGCCAGCAGCTTTGGGGGGAAGACAGGGCTTGGCTACACCTTC,CASSFGGKTGLGYTF
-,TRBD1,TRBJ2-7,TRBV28,TGTGCCAGCACCTCGGGGCCAGGGGGCTACGAGCAGTACTTC,CASTSGPGGYEQYF
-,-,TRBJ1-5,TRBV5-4,TGTGCCAGCAGCTTGGATCCCGGATTAAATCAGCCCCAGCATTTT,CASSLDPGLNQPQHF
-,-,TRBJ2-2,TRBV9,TGTGCCAGCAGCGTGACGGGGACTGGGACCGGGGAGCTGTTTTTT,CASSVTGTGTGELFF
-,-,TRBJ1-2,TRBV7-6,TGTGCCAGCAGCCCCAACGGGGAGATTATCTATGGCTACACCTTC,CASSPNGEIIYGYTF
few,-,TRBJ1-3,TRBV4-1,TGCGCCAGCAGCCAATCGCAGGGAACTGGAAACACCATATATTTT,CASSQSQGTGNTIYF
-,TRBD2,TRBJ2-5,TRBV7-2,TGTGCCAGCAGCCCCAGCGGGAATCTGTTTGAGCAGTACTTC,CASSPSGNLFEQYF
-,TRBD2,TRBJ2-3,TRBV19,TGTGCCAGCCGGGTTAGCGGGGGGTCAGATACGCAGTATTTT,CASRVSGGSDTQYF
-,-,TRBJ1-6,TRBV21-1,TGTGCCAGCAGCACTAACAGGGGTCCTAAGAATTCACCCCTCCACTTT,CASSTNRGPKNSPLHF
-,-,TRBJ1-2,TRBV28,TGTGCCAGCACCCCTGGGAGGTCGATCTATGGCTACACCTTC,CASTPGRSIYGYTF
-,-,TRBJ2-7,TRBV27,TGTGCCAGCAGTTTTCTTCCCACAGGGCCCCTGAGCGAGCAGTACTTC,CASSFLPTGPLSEQYF
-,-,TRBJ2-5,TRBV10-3,TGTGCCATCAGTGACGACGAGACCCAGTACTTC,CAISDDETQYF
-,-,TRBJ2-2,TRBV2,TGTGCCAGCACCGGAATTATATCGGGCACCGGGGAGCTGTTTTTT,CASTGIISGTGELFF
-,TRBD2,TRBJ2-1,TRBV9,TGTGCCAGCAGCGTAGCCCCGGGTGGAGCGGGAGGGCCGGGTGAGCAGTTCTTC,CASSVAPGGAGGPGEQFF
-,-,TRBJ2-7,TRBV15,TGTGCCACCAGCACCCTCGGGACCGGAACCGAGCAGTACTTC,CATSTLGTGTEQYF
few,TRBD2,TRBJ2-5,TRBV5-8,TGTGCCAGCAGCGTAGGACTAGCGGAGAACGTCCAAGAGACCCAGTACTTC,CASSVGLAENVQETQYF
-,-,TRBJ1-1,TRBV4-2,TGTGCCAGCAGCCAAGATCTCACAGGGAGGGCTGAAGCTTTCTTT,CASSQDLTGRAEAFF
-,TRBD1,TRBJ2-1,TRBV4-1,TGCGCCAGCAGCCGTAGCGGACAGGGCGATCCCTACAATGAGCAGTTCTTC,CASSRSGQGDPYNEQFF
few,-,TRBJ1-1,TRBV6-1,TGTGCCAGCAGTCCCTGGGGAGGAAACACTGAAGCTTTCTTT,CASSPWGGNTEAFF